The 13 T cell receptor beta chains below come from one sample, sequenced in a study of response to subunit inactivated influenza vaccine. TCRdb called the RT-PCR reads again in MiXCR, with one record for every CDR3 protein. Seen here are approximately 500,000 distinct CDR3 sequences, 11% to 15% observed once, and the top ten hold over 8.5%. The input for sequencing was PBMCs from blood, taken roughly 12 days after vaccination. Receptors were obtained from a man in his fifties who received an inactivated influenza vaccine.

This clonotype was seen at least ten times. The V and J genes are TRBV20-1 and TRBJ1-1, with 7 bases lining up with TRBD1. Germline V CDR1 and CDR2: DFQATT, SNEGSKA (reference sequence). The CDR3 has 17 residues. V was clipped by 0 bases and J by 5 bases; unmatched bases: 15. The DNA for the CDR3 is TGCAGTGCTAGAGATCTGAGGGGGCGAGGAGGGAGTACTGAAGCTTTCTTT. Translated: CSARDLRGRGGSTEAFF.

The J gene is TRBJ1-2, the V gene TRBV25-1, with a possible D match to TRBD1 (5 bases). The germline CDR1 and CDR2 sequences are MGHDK and SYGVNS. V was pared by 2 bases and J by 7 bases, with 11 bases between. This CDR3 spans 13 amino acids. CDR3 amino acids: CASSERWDGGYTF. DNA of the CDR3: TGTGCCAGCAGTGAAAGATGGGACGGTGGCTACACCTTC.

This clonotype appeared once. The V and J genes are TRBV12-3 or TRBV12-4 and TRBJ2-2; 8 nucleotides line up with TRBD1. This CDR3 has 16 amino acids. The junction had 6 bases not matched to a gene; V was cut back by 5 bases and J by 1 base. The CDR3 bases are TGTGCCAGCAGTGCAACCGGGACAGGGAACACCGGGGAGCTGTTTTTT. Translated: CASSATGTGNTGELFF.

The chain carries TRBV29-1 and TRBJ2-5; D is possibly TRBD1 or TRBD2 (6 bases each). V was clipped by 4 bases and J by 5 bases, with 14 bases between them. Germline values: CDR1 SQVTM, CDR2 ANQGSEA. CDR3 size: 13 residues. CDR3 DNA sequence: TGCAGCGTTGGCCCGGGGGCTGCGGAGACCCAGTACTTC. Amino acids: CSVGPGAAETQYF.

This chain joins TRBV7-9 and TRBJ1-1; 8 bases are shared with TRBD1. The CDR3 totals 15 residues. V lost 5 bases, J lost 7 bases, and 12 bases stayed unmatched. Per the germline V gene, CDR1 is SEHNR and CDR2 is FQNEAQ (reference sequence). CDR3 amino acids: CASSRAPAGGNEAFF. As DNA, the CDR3 is TGTGCCAGCAGCCGTGCTCCTGCAGGGGGCAATGAAGCTTTCTTT.

The chain combines TRBV6-5 with TRBJ2-5; 11 nucleotides match TRBD1. Germline-derived CDR1 and CDR2 are MNHEY and SVGAGI. Losses at the gene ends were 4 bases for V and 1 base for J; bases not matched to a gene: 11. The CDR3 length is 18 residues. The DNA for the CDR3 is TGTGCCAGCAGTTCCCGGACAGGGGGCGCCGGTCGCCAAGAGACCCAGTACTTC. Translation gives CASSSRTGGAGRQETQYF.

A few counts support this clonotype. The V call is TRBV18, the J call TRBJ2-1; 7 nucleotides line up with TRBD2. The CDR3 contains 13 residues. Trimming cost V 2 bases and J 9 bases; bases outside gene matches: 4. Germline lookup yields CDR1 KGHSH and CDR2 LQKENI. The CDR3 here is CASSPSGGGEQFF. For the CDR3, the DNA is TGTGCCAGCTCACCATCGGGGGGAGGTGAGCAGTTCTTC.

There are a few counts of this clonotype. This chain uses TRBV9 with TRBJ1-5; D possibly corresponds to TRBD1 (5 bases). The CDR3 contains 14 residues. Germline V gene lookup returns CDR1 SGDLS and CDR2 YYNGEE. V was cut by 3 bases and J by 2 bases, with 9 bases left in between. CDR3 sequence: CASSGQGRNQPQHF. DNA of the CDR3: TGTGCCAGCAGCGGGCAGGGACGCAATCAGCCCCAGCATTTT.

On this clonotype itself: The germline gene is not matched at one end of the junction; a read error may be the cause. The J gene is TRBJ2-5, the V gene TRBV28; unclear D gene. The CDR3 is 11 amino acids. Germline V lookup: CDR1 MDHEN, CDR2 SYDVKM. The CDR3: CASSLKENQYF. CDR3 nucleotide sequence: TGTGCCAGCAGTTTAAAAGAGAACCAGTACTTC.

The chain employs TRBV20-1 and TRBJ2-7; TRBD2 matches at 7 bases. After removal of 6 bases from V and 5 bases from J, the junction contained 10 bases not matched to a gene. Germline lookup yields CDR1 DFQATT and CDR2 SNEGSKA (reference sequence). CDR3 length equals 13 residues. CDR3 loop: CSAGEGYTDEQYF. The CDR3 DNA reads as TGCAGTGCCGGGGAGGGGTATACGGACGAGCAGTACTTC.

This clonotype was recorded many times. Its ends do not fully match the called genes, so a read error is possible. This chain connects TRBV5-1 to TRBJ2-3; TRBD1 matches at 7 bases. Per germline, CDR1 SGHRS and CDR2 YFSETQ. The CDR3 length is 14 residues. The DNA of the CDR3 is TGTGCCAGCAGCCTAGGGGACAGTACAGATACGCAGTATTTT. Protein: CASSLGDSTDTQYF.

This clonotype was seen a few times. The chain carries TRBV20-1 and TRBJ2-5, with 7 bases fitting TRBD2. CDR1 is DFQATT, CDR2 SNEGSKA, per germline (reference sequence). The V and J ends lost 0 bases and 0 bases, in that order; junction bases with no gene match: 13. CDR3 length: 18 amino acids. The CDR3, as DNA: TGCAGTGCTAGAGATTCCCTTACGGGGGGTTATGACCAAGAGACCCAGTACTTC. Amino acids: CSARDSLTGGYDQETQYF.

The rearrangement links TRBV12-3 or TRBV12-4 to TRBJ1-1; D remains ambiguous. The CDR3 runs 12 residues. V lost 7 bases and J 4 bases, leaving 10 bases between the germline ends. CDR3 amino acids: CASILTSTEAFF. The CDR3 region has the DNA TGTGCCAGCATTCTGACTAGCACTGAAGCTTTCTTT.